What follows describes a single T cell receptor beta chain. The table came from immunoSEQ multiplex PCR; TCRdb's copy has only in-frame clones and leaves some out. The sample holds roughly 48,000 clones; roughly 90% are singletons and the top ten take roughly 23%. This specimen belongs to a study of control samples from healthy donors and cancer patients. The V gene end was trimmed by 0 bases and the J gene end by 0 bases; junction bases not matched to a gene: 1. CDR3 length: 15 residues. CDR1 is SGHRS and CDR2 is YFSETQ in the germline V gene. The sample comprised PBMCs. This TCR derives from a woman aged 35 to 49 with head and neck cancer. The V gene is TRBV5-1, the J gene TRBJ2-7; 9 bases agree with TRBD2. CDR3 loop: CASSLVSGSSYEQYF. The CDR3, as DNA: TGCGCCAGCAGCTTGGTTAGCGGGAGCTCCTACGAGCAGTACTTC.